A single sample is the source of the 32 T cell receptor beta chains below, sequenced in a study of blood T cell repertoires in COVID-19. Repertoires were generated with immunoSEQ multiplex PCR, while TCRdb's copy carries only in-frame clones and drops some. Of under 300,000 clones listed, 86% were seen once; the top ten hold roughly 3.3%. Sequencing was carried out using PBMCs or T cells enriched from blood (not recorded which). These receptors were obtained from a woman aged 40 to 50 with acute COVID-19.

V is TRBV5-1 and J is TRBJ2-2; D is possibly TRBD1 (6 bases). Germline assignment: CDR1 SGHRS and CDR2 YFSETQ. V gave up 7 bases and J gave up 7 bases, with 17 bases separating them. The CDR3 is made up of 14 amino acids. The CDR3 sequence: CASRVDGQFGELFF. For the CDR3, the DNA is TGCGCCAGCCGAGTGGATGGACAGTTCGGGGAGCTGTTTTTT.

The V and J genes are TRBV29-1 and TRBJ2-5, with D perhaps TRBD2 (5 bases). The CDR3 covers 14 residues. V was cut by 0 bases and J by 4 bases, with 12 bases left in between. Germline CDR1 is SQVTM and CDR2 is ANQGSEA. Here the CDR3 reads CSVEETGSPETQYF. The CDR3 bases are TGCAGCGTTGAAGAGACGGGGTCCCCAGAGACCCAGTACTTC.

The chain recombines TRBV10-3 with TRBJ2-7; TRBD2 is a possible D gene (5 bases). There are 14 residues in the CDR3. V was shortened by 6 bases and J by 0 bases, with 12 bases between the two germline ends. In germline, CDR1 is ENHRY, CDR2 SYGVKD. CDR3 amino acids: CAIRDSTNSYEQYF. The CDR3 DNA reads TGTGCCATCAGGGACTCTACCAACTCCTACGAGCAGTACTTC.

The rearrangement uses TRBV30 and TRBJ2-7; weak D call: TRBD2 (5 bases). V was pared by 3 bases and J by 0 bases, with 9 bases between. The V gene's germline CDR1 is GTSNPN and CDR2 SVGIG (reference sequence). The CDR3 extends over 13 amino acids. The CDR3 bases are TGTGCCTGGAGATCGGGGAGCTCCTACGAGCAGTACTTC. Translation gives CAWRSGSSYEQYF.

The V call is TRBV9, the J call TRBJ1-2; no clear D gene. The CDR3 has 12 residues. V gave up 0 bases and J gave up 7 bases, with 7 bases separating them. The germline CDR1 and CDR2 sequences are SGDLS and YYNGEE. CDR3 amino acids: CASSVEGSGYTF. For the CDR3, the DNA is TGTGCCAGCAGCGTAGAAGGGAGTGGCTACACCTTC. Looking up the rest from reference TRBV9 and TRBJ1-2 gives the full variable domain: DSGVTQTPKHLITATGQRVTLRCSPRSGDLSVYWYQQSLDQGLQFLIQYYNGEERAKGNILERFSAQQFPDLHSELNLSSLELGDSALYFCASSVEGSGYTFGSGTRLTVV.

The chain combines TRBV12-3 or TRBV12-4 with TRBJ1-5, with 7 positions matching TRBD1. CDR3 size: 12 residues. J gave up 6 bases and V 5 bases, and 1 base lay outside the gene matches. CDR3 DNA sequence: TGTGCCAGCAGTGACAGGGTTCAGCCCCAGCATTTT. The encoded protein is CASSDRVQPQHF.

The J gene is TRBJ2-2, the V gene TRBV14; 9 positions match TRBD2. Germline trimming cut 0 bases from V and 4 bases from J; bases unmatched to any gene: 9. The CDR3 is 18 residues long. Per the germline V gene, CDR1 is SGHDN and CDR2 is FVKESK. This CDR3 is CASSQDLELAGFTGELFF. CDR3 in DNA: TGTGCCAGCAGCCAAGATTTGGAACTAGCGGGTTTCACCGGGGAGCTGTTTTTT.

The V gene is TRBV21-1, the J gene TRBJ2-7; the D call in the table, TRBD1, was not verified against the DNA. TRBV21-1 is a pseudogene locus. This CDR3 is built from 16 residues. The CDR3 DNA follows: TGTGCCAGCAGCAATCCCCCAGACAACCCCTCCTACGAGCAGTACTTC. Translated, it gives CASSNPPDNPSYEQYF.

The CDR3 nucleotides are TGTGCCAGCAGTCCCTACAGGGGACTGAACACTGAAGCTTTCTTT. Amino acid sequence: CASSPYRGLNTEAFF. The V gene is TRBV27, the J gene TRBJ1-1, with TRBD1 matching over 7 bases. This CDR3 has 15 amino acids. The J segment lost 0 bases and the V segment lost 5 bases, leaving 6 bases of the junction unmatched. Germline CDR1 and CDR2: MNHEY and SMNVEV (reference sequence).

The V call is TRBV5-1, the J call TRBJ1-2, with D uncertain. Germline CDR1 reads SGHRS; CDR2 reads YFSETQ. The germline V and J ends were trimmed by 3 bases and 2 bases, with 8 bases remaining between them. The CDR3 length is 13 residues. Written as DNA, the CDR3 is TGCGCCAGCAGCTCGGGAGAGAACTATGGCTACACCTTC. It codes for CASSSGENYGYTF.

The gene calls are TRBV5-1 and TRBJ1-5; 7 bases map to TRBD1. Per germline, CDR1 SGHRS and CDR2 YFSETQ. The ends lost 0 bases at V and 5 bases at J; junction bases unmatched: 5. This CDR3 comprises 15 residues. The CDR3 protein is CASSLDNQGDQPQHF. Here the CDR3 DNA reads TGCGCCAGCAGCTTGGACAACCAGGGGGATCAGCCCCAGCATTTT. The variable domain in full, completed from reference TRBV5-1 and TRBJ1-5, reads KAGVTQTPRYLIKTRGQQVTLSCSPISGHRSVSWYQQTPGQGLQFLFEYFSETQRNKGNFPGRFSGRQFSNSRSEMNVSTLELGDSALYLCASSLDNQGDQPQHFGDGTRLSIL.

This chain links TRBV5-1 with TRBJ2-2, with 9 bases identical to TRBD1. Germline V CDR1 and CDR2: SGHRS, YFSETQ. The length of the CDR3 is 15 residues. Trimming cost V 4 bases and J 4 bases; bases outside gene matches: 5. The CDR3 DNA sequence: TGCGCCAGCAGCACAGGGGGCGCACCCACCGGGGAGCTGTTTTTT. Protein sequence: CASSTGGAPTGELFF.

CDR3 sequence reads: CASSERTGLNTIYF. DNA for the CDR3: TGTGCCAGCAGTGAACGGACAGGGTTAAACACCATATATTTT. This rearrangement joins TRBV2 to TRBJ1-3; 8 bases are shared with TRBD1. The CDR3 consists of 14 residues. V lost 2 bases, J lost 6 bases, and 3 bases stayed unmatched. The germline CDR1 and CDR2 sequences are SNHLY and FYNNEI.

The chain employs TRBV27 and TRBJ2-7, with 10 bases aligning to TRBD2. The germline gives CDR1 MNHEY, CDR2 SMNVEV (reference sequence). The CDR3 is 19 amino acids. Trimming took 4 bases from V and 9 from J; bases not matched to a gene: 24. As DNA, the CDR3 is TGTGCCAGCAGTTCATCACGGGACAGACATCTAGCGGGAGTCTTCGGGCAGTACTTC. It yields the protein CASSSSRDRHLAGVFGQYF.

J is TRBJ2-1 and V is TRBV7-9; 7 positions agree with TRBD2. Per germline, CDR1 SEHNR and CDR2 FQNEAQ (reference sequence). CDR3 size: 14 residues. The V gene end was trimmed by 2 bases and the J gene end by 5 bases; junction bases not matched to a gene: 3. This CDR3 reads CASSLTRGDNEQFF. The DNA of the CDR3 is TGTGCCAGCAGCTTAACCCGGGGGGACAATGAGCAGTTCTTC.

This chain links TRBV4-1 with TRBJ2-3; D is perhaps TRBD2 (5 bases). Germline loops: CDR1 MGHRA, CDR2 YSYEKL. The ends were cut back, 1 base at V and 3 bases at J, with 11 bases in the middle. The CDR3 contains 15 residues. The CDR3, as DNA: TGCGCCAGCAGCCAAGCTTTCGAGCGGACAGATACGCAGTATTTT. Encoded protein: CASSQAFERTDTQYF.

The rearrangement links TRBV6-5 to TRBJ2-5, with D hard to call. Per germline, CDR1 MNHEY and CDR2 SVGAGI. V gave up 5 bases and J gave up 0 bases, with 7 bases separating them. The CDR3 length is 13 residues. The CDR3 is CASSTSYQETQYF. The CDR3 bases are TGTGCCAGCAGTACATCGTACCAAGAGACCCAGTACTTC.

This clone has just a few counts. This chain connects TRBV6-5 to TRBJ1-2; no reliable D call. Per germline, CDR1 MNHEY and CDR2 SVGAGI. Deletions cut 6 bases from V and 3 bases from J, with 14 bases between. The length of the CDR3 is 14 residues. The chain's CDR3 is CASRSWRADYGYTF. As DNA, the CDR3 is TGTGCCAGCAGGTCTTGGAGGGCGGACTATGGCTACACCTTC.

The V gene is TRBV5-1, the J gene TRBJ2-2; 8 positions match TRBD1. From germline, CDR1 is SGHRS and CDR2 YFSETQ. The length of the CDR3 is 18 residues. The ends lost 4 bases at V and 5 bases at J; junction bases unmatched: 16. The CDR3 bases are TGCGCCAGCAGCACGTCGCCGCTCGGGACAGGATCAACCGGGGAGCTGTTTTTT. It is translated as CASSTSPLGTGSTGELFF.

The rearrangement uses TRBV11-3 and TRBJ2-7; a possible D gene is TRBD2 (6 bases). The germline V gene has CDR1 SGHNT and CDR2 YENEEA. Trimming left V 1 base short and J 0 bases short, with 10 bases between. The CDR3 totals 15 residues. Written as DNA, the CDR3 is TGTGCCAGCAGCTTAGGGGGACTTTACTCCTACGAGCAGTACTTC. Amino acids: CASSLGGLYSYEQYF. The variable domain in full, with the rest retrieved from reference TRBV11-3 and TRBJ2-7, is EAGVVQSPRYKIIEKKQPVAFWCNPISGHNTLYWYLQNLGQGPELLIRYENEEAVDDSQLPKDRFSAERLKGVDSTLKIQPAELGDSAVYLCASSLGGLYSYEQYFGPGTRLTVT.

The chain couples TRBV25-1 to TRBJ1-1, with a possible D match to TRBD1 (5 bases). CDR1 is MGHDK and CDR2 is SYGVNS in the germline V gene. This CDR3 is built from 15 residues. V lost 3 bases and J lost 0, with 11 bases in between. This chain's CDR3 is CASSESRGVNTEAFF. The DNA of the CDR3 is TGTGCCAGCAGTGAGTCTCGGGGGGTGAACACTGAAGCTTTCTTT.

The rearrangement uses TRBV9 and TRBJ2-7; TRBD1 might be the D (6 bases). The germline gives CDR1 SGDLS, CDR2 YYNGEE. Trimming cost V 0 bases and J 5 bases, with 12 bases left between them. There are 14 residues in the CDR3. CDR3 residues: CASSVGPGVDEQYF. CDR3 DNA sequence: TGTGCCAGCAGCGTAGGTCCAGGGGTCGACGAGCAGTACTTC.

This sequence joins TRBV23-1 and TRBJ2-7, with 10 positions matching TRBD2. TRBV23-1 is treated as an ORF (open reading frame) with a function not yet certain. The J segment lost 2 bases and the V segment lost 0 bases, leaving 13 bases of the junction unmatched. The CDR3 totals 19 residues. CDR3 in amino acids: CASSQSDPILAGPTYEQYF. The DNA for the CDR3 is TGCGCCAGCAGTCAATCGGATCCCATACTAGCGGGACCTACCTACGAGCAGTACTTC.

The rearrangement joins TRBV19 to TRBJ1-2; D possibly corresponds to TRBD1 (6 bases). CDR1 and CDR2 (germline): LNHDA, SQIVND (reference sequence). The CDR3 runs 17 residues. The V and J ends lost 10 bases and 8 bases respectively, with 32 bases between them. CDR3 sequence reads: CATQAPPPAGAVHGYTF. The DNA of the CDR3 is TGTGCCACCCAGGCGCCCCCGCCCGCGGGGGCTGTACACGGCTACACCTTC.

The chain employs TRBV19 and TRBJ2-7; 10 positions match TRBD2. Germline assignment: CDR1 LNHDA and CDR2 SQIVND (reference sequence). The CDR3 totals 15 residues. V gave up 5 bases and J gave up 6 bases; unmatched junction bases: 10. CDR3 sequence reads: CASSSLTSGSLEQYF. Written as DNA, the CDR3 is TGTGCCAGTAGTTCGCTGACTAGCGGGTCCCTCGAGCAGTACTTC.

V is TRBV5-5 and J is TRBJ1-6; D possibly corresponds to TRBD1 (5 bases). The CDR3 has 16 residues. Trimming stripped 0 bases from V and 7 bases from J, with 14 bases between. Germline V gene sequence: CDR1 SGHKS, CDR2 YYEKEE (reference sequence). The CDR3 loop reads CASSLVGGGWNSPLHF. The CDR3 bases are TGTGCCAGCAGCTTGGTTGGTGGGGGGTGGAATTCACCCCTCCACTTT. Full variable domain (missing parts from reference TRBV5-5 and TRBJ1-6): DAGVTQSPTHLIKTRGQQVTLRCSPISGHKSVSWYQQVLGQGPQFIFQYYEKEERGRGNFPDRFSARQFPNYSSELNVNALLLGDSALYLCASSLVGGGWNSPLHFGNGTRLTVT.

This clone was found a few times. The chain has TRBV3-1 (or the pseudogene TRBV3-2) and TRBJ1-1, with D possibly TRBD1 on 5 matching bases. The CDR3 runs 14 residues. CDR1 is LGHDT and CDR2 is YNNKEL in the germline V gene (reference sequence). Trimming shortened V by 3 bases and J by 1 base, and 9 bases separated the two germline ends. CDR3 DNA sequence: TGTGCCAGCAGCCATGGCGGGGGGAACACTGAAGCTTTCTTT. This encodes CASSHGGGNTEAFF.

This rearrangement joins TRBV5-1 to TRBJ2-5, with 10 bases matching TRBD1. Per germline, CDR1 SGHRS and CDR2 YFSETQ. The CDR3 extends over 16 amino acids. Unmatched junction bases numbered 8, after V lost 4 bases and J lost 2 bases. The CDR3 loop is CASSTGTGDGQETQYF. The CDR3 DNA sequence: TGCGCCAGCAGCACCGGGACAGGGGATGGTCAAGAGACCCAGTACTTC.

The V and J genes are TRBV7-9 and TRBJ1-5; TRBD1 is a possible D gene (6 bases). Between the trimmed V and J ends, which lost 2 bases and 5 bases, there was a span of 7 bases. The V gene's germline CDR1 is SEHNR and CDR2 FQNEAQ (reference sequence). CDR3 length equals 13 residues. The CDR3 region is CASSLNRDQPQHF. CDR3 nucleotides: TGTGCCAGCAGCTTAAACAGGGATCAGCCCCAGCATTTT. The variable domain in full, with the rest retrieved from reference TRBV7-9 and TRBJ1-5, is DTGVSQNPRHKITKRGQNVTFRCDPISEHNRLYWYRQTLGQGPEFLTYFQNEAQLEKSRLLSDRFSAERPKGSFSTLEIQRTEQGDSAMYLCASSLNRDQPQHFGDGTRLSIL.

The rearrangement joins TRBV4-1 to TRBJ2-1, with 8 bases fitting TRBD2. This CDR3 is 16 amino acids long. The junction had 5 bases not matched to a gene; V was cut back by 0 bases and J by 4 bases. CDR1 MGHRA and CDR2 YSYEKL come from the germline V gene. The CDR3 DNA sequence: TGCGCCAGCAGCCAAGAAGTTGCGGGAGGATACAATGAGCAGTTCTTC. The encoded protein is CASSQEVAGGYNEQFF.

The chain employs TRBV11-2 and TRBJ1-2; D may be TRBD1 (5 bases). CDR1 and CDR2 (germline): SGHAT, FQNNGV. This CDR3 has 15 amino acids. V was clipped by 3 bases and J by 4 bases, with 15 bases between them. In DNA, the CDR3 is TGTGCCAGCAGCTTGGGCCCGCAGGGAAGCTATGGCTACACCTTC. Encoded protein: CASSLGPQGSYGYTF.

The CDR3 here is CASSGSSGRAGAGELFF. The CDR3 nucleotides are TGCGCCAGCAGCGGAAGTAGCGGGAGGGCCGGGGCCGGGGAGCTGTTTTTT. The V call is TRBV5-1, the J call TRBJ2-2; 11 bases match TRBD2. The ends lost 4 bases at V and 6 bases at J; junction bases unmatched: 11. CDR3 size: 17 residues. The germline V gene encodes CDR1 SGHRS and CDR2 YFSETQ. Together with reference TRBV5-1 and TRBJ2-2, the CDR3 gives the full variable domain: KAGVTQTPRYLIKTRGQQVTLSCSPISGHRSVSWYQQTPGQGLQFLFEYFSETQRNKGNFPGRFSGRQFSNSRSEMNVSTLELGDSALYLCASSGSSGRAGAGELFFGEGSRLTVL.